The 13 T cell receptor beta chains given below trace back to one sample, sequenced in a study of metastatic and nonmetastatic thyroid tumors (dated by TCRdb to between 2020 and 2021). None of the patients had been given any treatment before thyroid surgery. The library was built by means of PCR. Sequencing used an Illumina HiSeq 4000. TCRdb reworked the public reads: Q25 trimming with fastp, MiXCR clone assembly, productive beta chains retained. For this sample there are some 54,000 clones; approximately 17% appear just once. Around 3% of the sample rests with the top ten. The sample consisted of blood. The receptors come from a female donor with papillary thyroid cancer or a benign thyroid nodule (not recorded which). Some clones in this sample may be carry-over from other donors' samples.

This clone appeared many times. J is TRBJ2-1 and V is TRBV19; 14 bases map to TRBD2. With 3 bases clipped from V and 7 bases from J, the junction kept 14 bases outside the gene matches. This CDR3 contains 19 residues. Germline CDR1 LNHDA, CDR2 SQIVND (reference sequence). CDR3 loop: CASSIGRLAGGPSGNEQFF. The CDR3 bases are TGTGCCAGTAGTATCGGGCGACTAGCGGGAGGGCCATCGGGGAATGAGCAGTTCTTC.

Notes on this clone: A junction end diverges from the germline sequence, so it may reflect a read error. This sequence joins TRBV5-4 and TRBJ2-1; D is uncertain. Germline CDR1 and CDR2: SGHNT and YYREEE (reference sequence). This CDR3 has 13 amino acids. The CDR3 sequence: CSSSLGLDNEQFF. The DNA for the CDR3 is TGTTCCAGCAGCTTGGGTCTCGACAATGAGCAGTTCTTC.

This clone was seen at least ten times. The chain is built from TRBV28 and TRBJ1-5; maybe TRBD1 (5 bases). CDR1 and CDR2 from the germline V gene are MDHEN and SYDVKM. This CDR3 has 15 amino acids. V was clipped by 1 base and J by 2 bases, with 9 bases between them. CDR3 sequence (DNA): TGTGCCAGCAGTTTATCGGGGGGTCGCAATCAGCCCCAGCATTTT. This encodes CASSLSGGRNQPQHF. Variable domain in full (rest from reference TRBV28 and TRBJ1-5): DVKVTQSSRYLVKRTGEKVFLECVQDMDHENMFWYRQDPGLGLRLIYFSYDVKMKEKGDIPEGYSVSREKKERFSLILESASTNQTSMYLCASSLSGGRNQPQHFGDGTRLSIL.

The chain recombines TRBV11-1 with TRBJ2-7, with a possible D match to TRBD1 (6 bases). The germline CDR1 and CDR2 sequences are SGHAT and FQDESV (reference sequence). Trimming cost V 7 bases and J 2 bases, with 21 bases left between them. The CDR3 runs 16 residues. The CDR3 is CASIQETAQGAYEQYF. The CDR3 DNA is TGTGCCAGCATCCAGGAGACGGCACAGGGAGCCTACGAGCAGTACTTC. Filled out from reference TRBV11-1 and TRBJ2-7, the complete variable domain reads EAEVAQSPRYKITEKSQAVAFWCDPISGHATLYWYRQILGQGPELLVQFQDESVVDDSQLPKDRFSAERLKGVDSTLKIQPAELGDSAMYLCASIQETAQGAYEQYFGPGTRLTVT.

This clone has ten or more counts. The chain carries TRBV20-1 and TRBJ2-5, with D perhaps assigned TRBD1 or TRBD2 (5 bases each). The CDR3 extends over 14 amino acids. Germline CDR1 and CDR2: DFQATT and SNEGSKA (reference sequence). Between the trimmed V and J ends, which lost 6 bases and 8 bases, there was a span of 22 bases. DNA for the CDR3: TGCAGTGCACCCCGCCGGGGCAGCCCAGCAACCCAGTACTTC. It yields the protein CSAPRRGSPATQYF.

This clone was seen at least ten times. The chain links TRBV6-4 to TRBJ1-2; 10 bases agree with TRBD1. The germline V gene encodes CDR1 MRHNA and CDR2 SNTAGT. With 0 bases clipped from V and 6 bases from J, the junction kept 13 bases outside the gene matches. CDR3 size: 18 residues. The DNA for the CDR3 is TGTGCCAGCAGTGACTCGACTTTGGGAACCGGGACAGGGGATGGCTACACCTTC. Its translation is CASSDSTLGTGTGDGYTF.

This clone was seen at least ten times. The chain joins TRBV11-1 to TRBJ1-1, with D possibly TRBD1 on 6 matching bases. CDR1 and CDR2 (germline): SGHAT, FQDESV (reference sequence). With 2 bases removed from V and 1 base from J, the gap between germline ends came to 14 bases. The CDR3 extends over 16 amino acids. The CDR3 reads CASSLPGAGTNTEAFF. The CDR3 coding sequence is TGTGCCAGCAGCTTACCGGGGGCCGGAACGAACACTGAAGCTTTCTTT.

The chain recombines TRBV6-1 with TRBJ2-1; no definite D call. Trimming took 6 bases from V and 4 from J, leaving 16 bases between them. The CDR3 length is 15 residues. The germline gives CDR1 MNHNS, CDR2 SASEGT. CDR3 nucleotide sequence: TGTGCCAGCAGCCCTCCCACGTGGAGTTACAATGAGCAGTTCTTC. As protein: CASSPPTWSYNEQFF.

This clone was detected ten times or more. The V gene is TRBV30, the J gene TRBJ1-4, with 8 bases matching TRBD1. V shed 6 bases, J shed 4 bases, and the junction held 10 bases outside the gene matches. From germline, CDR1 is GTSNPN and CDR2 SVGIG (reference sequence). This CDR3 has 15 amino acids. CDR3 sequence: CACTDRQGINEKLFF. For the CDR3, the DNA is TGTGCCTGTACCGATCGACAGGGGATTAATGAAAAACTGTTTTTT.

This clone appeared many times. The chain uses TRBV20-1 and TRBJ1-4; maybe TRBD1 (6 bases). V dropped 1 base and J dropped 9 bases, with 6 bases sitting between them. Germline lookup yields CDR1 DFQATT and CDR2 SNEGSKA (reference sequence). CDR3 size: 11 residues. CDR3 DNA sequence: TGCAGTGCTAGAGGGGGGCAAAAACTGTTTTTT. Translation: CSARGGQKLFF.

J is TRBJ2-3 and V is TRBV5-1; 9 nucleotides match TRBD1. There are 13 residues in the CDR3. Germline loops: CDR1 SGHRS, CDR2 YFSETQ. The J segment lost 6 bases and the V segment lost 4 bases, leaving 3 bases of the junction unmatched. The CDR3 nucleotides are TGCGCCAGCAGCCAACAGGGGGCTGATACGCAGTATTTT. Amino acids: CASSQQGADTQYF.

This clone has at least ten counts. The V call is TRBV30, the J call TRBJ2-7; 7 bases match TRBD1. V was pared by 1 base and J by 7 bases, with 4 bases of the junction left unmatched. The CDR3 extends over 12 amino acids. The germline V gene encodes CDR1 GTSNPN and CDR2 SVGIG (reference sequence). The CDR3 DNA follows: TGTGCCTGGAGTGAGGTCAGGGGGGAGCAGTACTTC. Its protein product is CAWSEVRGEQYF.

This clone came up many times. The J gene is TRBJ2-1, the V gene TRBV12-3 or TRBV12-4, with 13 bases that match TRBD2. With 6 bases clipped from V and 5 bases from J, the junction kept 4 bases outside the gene matches. This CDR3 has 15 amino acids. The CDR3 DNA reads TGTGCCAGCAGGCAGGGACTAGCGGGGAACAATGAGCAGTTCTTC. It encodes CASRQGLAGNNEQFF.